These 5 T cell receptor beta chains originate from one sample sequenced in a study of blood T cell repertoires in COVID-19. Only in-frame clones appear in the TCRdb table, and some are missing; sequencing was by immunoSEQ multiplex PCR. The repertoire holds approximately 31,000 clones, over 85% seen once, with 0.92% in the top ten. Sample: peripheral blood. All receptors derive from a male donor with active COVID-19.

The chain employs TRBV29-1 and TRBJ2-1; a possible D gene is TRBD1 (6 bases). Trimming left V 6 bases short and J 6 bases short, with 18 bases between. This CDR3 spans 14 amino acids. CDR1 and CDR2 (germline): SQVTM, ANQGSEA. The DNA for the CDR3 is TGCAGCGTCCCTACAGGGAACTCGGGCAATGAGCAGTTCTTC. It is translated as CSVPTGNSGNEQFF.

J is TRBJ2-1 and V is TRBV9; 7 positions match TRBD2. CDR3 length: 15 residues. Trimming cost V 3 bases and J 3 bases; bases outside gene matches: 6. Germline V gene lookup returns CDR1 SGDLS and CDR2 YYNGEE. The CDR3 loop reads CASSAERGFYNEQFF. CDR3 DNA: TGTGCCAGCAGCGCGGAGCGGGGATTCTACAATGAGCAGTTCTTC.

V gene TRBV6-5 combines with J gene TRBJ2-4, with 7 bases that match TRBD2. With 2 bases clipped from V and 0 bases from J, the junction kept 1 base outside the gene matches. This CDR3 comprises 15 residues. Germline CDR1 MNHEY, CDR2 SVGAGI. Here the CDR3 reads CASSYREGAKNIQYF. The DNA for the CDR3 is TGTGCCAGCAGTTACAGGGAGGGAGCCAAAAACATTCAGTACTTC.

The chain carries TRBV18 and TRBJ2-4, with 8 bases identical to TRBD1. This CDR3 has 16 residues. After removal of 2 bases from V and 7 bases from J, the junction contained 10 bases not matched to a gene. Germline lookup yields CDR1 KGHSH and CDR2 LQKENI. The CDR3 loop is CASSPGAQGANNIQYF. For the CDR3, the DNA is TGTGCCAGCTCACCAGGGGCGCAGGGGGCGAATAACATTCAGTACTTC.

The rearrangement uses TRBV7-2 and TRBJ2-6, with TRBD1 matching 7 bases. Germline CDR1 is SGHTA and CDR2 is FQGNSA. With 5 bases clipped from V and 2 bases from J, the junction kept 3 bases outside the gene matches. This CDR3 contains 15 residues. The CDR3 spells CASSLQGAGANVLTF. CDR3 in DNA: TGTGCCAGCAGCCTGCAGGGGGCTGGGGCCAACGTCCTGACTTTC.